These T cell receptor beta chains were read from a single sample in a study of cytomegalovirus exposure and HLA in healthy donors. TCRdb's table, derived via immunoSEQ multiplex PCR, lists solely in-frame clones and lacks some. The table records some 130,000 clones, around 83% of them present only once. What was sequenced was PBMCs. All receptors come from a man aged 50 to 60 in good health and CMV-seronegative. CDR3s leave out the opening cysteine and the closing phenylalanine or tryptophan.

v_gene: TRBV13
j_gene: TRBJ2-5
CDR3aa: ASSRTSGGAQETQY

v_gene: TRBV5-4
j_gene: TRBJ2-1
CDR3aa: ASSTGTHGSYNEQF

v_gene: TRBV11-2
j_gene: TRBJ2-1
CDR3aa: ASSSSTGSGEQF

v_gene: TRBV4-1
j_gene: TRBJ1-3
CDR3aa: ASSQLIQARGNTIY

v_gene: TRBV7-7
j_gene: TRBJ2-3
CDR3aa: ASSPGTSPNTDTQY

v_gene: TRBV6-1
j_gene: TRBJ1-1
CDR3aa: ASSGPQGLYTEAF

v_gene: TRBV13
j_gene: TRBJ1-2
CDR3aa: ASSAEVGYT

v_gene: TRBV18
j_gene: TRBJ2-1
CDR3aa: ASSITGYNEQF

v_gene: TRBV19
j_gene: TRBJ1-5
CDR3aa: ASSIRDKVPYWNQPQH

v_gene: TRBV6-5
j_gene: TRBJ2-7
CDR3aa: ASSRAFSYEQY

v_gene: TRBV10-3
j_gene: TRBJ2-7
CDR3aa: AISGTSGAAEQY

v_gene: TRBV6-5
j_gene: TRBJ1-3
CDR3aa: ASSSGLSKGDTIY

v_gene: TRBV6-1
j_gene: TRBJ2-7
CDR3aa: ASTPSRGGFYEQY

v_gene: TRBV5-4
j_gene: TRBJ1-5
CDR3aa: ASSMGQGLDQPQH

v_gene: TRBV15
j_gene: TRBJ2-3
CDR3aa: ATSRVQDTQY

v_gene: TRBV10-2
j_gene: TRBJ2-3
CDR3aa: ASGPLAGDTDTQY

v_gene: TRBV5-1
j_gene: TRBJ1-3
CDR3aa: ASSDPGSYSGNTIY

v_gene: TRBV30
j_gene: TRBJ2-6
CDR3aa: AWRPPGAGANVLT

v_gene: TRBV2
j_gene: TRBJ2-3
CDR3aa: ASSEPGSTDTQY

v_gene: TRBV29-1
j_gene: TRBJ1-2
CDR3aa: SADNIGQNRDYGYT

v_gene: TRBV25-1
j_gene: TRBJ1-4
CDR3aa: ASSPKRGANEKLF

v_gene: TRBV27
j_gene: TRBJ1-2
CDR3aa: ASSPTSNYGYT

v_gene: TRBV5-6
j_gene: TRBJ1-1
CDR3aa: ASSLSPGSSTEAF